This T cell receptor (beta chain) was found in a study of blood T cell repertoires in COVID-19. On the study more broadly: There were acute and convalescent COVID-19 samples, and they came from the United States, Italy and Spain. T cells, B-cell-depleted T cells, or PBMCs supplied cDNA or gDNA.

V lost 4 bases to trimming and J lost 3 bases, with 14 bases between them. The CDR3 covers 15 residues. Germline V gives CDR1 SGHRS, CDR2 YFSETQ. Here immunoSEQ multiplex PCR was the method, and the copy in TCRdb shows in-frame clones only, minus some. The repertoire holds hundreds of thousands of clones, with 88% as singletons. This clonotype was obtained from a man aged 80 or over with acute or convalescent COVID-19. What was sequenced was peripheral blood. The chain recombines TRBV5-1 with TRBJ1-5; D is unresolved. For the CDR3, the DNA is TGCGCCAGCAGCGTGGACGGTTTTAACAATCAGCCCCAGCATTTT. Translating gives CASSVDGFNNQPQHF.